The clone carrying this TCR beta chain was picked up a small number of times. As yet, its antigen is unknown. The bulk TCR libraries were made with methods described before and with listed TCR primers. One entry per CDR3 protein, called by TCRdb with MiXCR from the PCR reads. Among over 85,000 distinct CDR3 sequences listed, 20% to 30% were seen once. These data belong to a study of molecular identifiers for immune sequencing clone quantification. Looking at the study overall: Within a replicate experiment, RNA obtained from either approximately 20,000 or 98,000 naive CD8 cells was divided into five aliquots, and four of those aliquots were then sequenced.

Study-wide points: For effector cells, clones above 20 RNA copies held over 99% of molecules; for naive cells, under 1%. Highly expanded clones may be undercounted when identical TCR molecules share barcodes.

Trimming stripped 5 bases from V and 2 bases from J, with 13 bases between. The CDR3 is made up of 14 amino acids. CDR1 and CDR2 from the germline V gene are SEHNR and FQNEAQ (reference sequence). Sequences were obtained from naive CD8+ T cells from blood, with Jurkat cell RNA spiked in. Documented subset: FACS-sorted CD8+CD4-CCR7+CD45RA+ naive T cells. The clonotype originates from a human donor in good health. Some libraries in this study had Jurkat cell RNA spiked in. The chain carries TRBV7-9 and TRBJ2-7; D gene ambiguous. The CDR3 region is CASSHKTETYEQYF. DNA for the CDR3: TGTGCCAGCAGCCACAAGACTGAAACCTACGAGCAGTACTTC.